The rows below give T cell receptor beta chains drawn from one sample of a study of T-cell memory formation after mild COVID-19. Via MiXCR, TCRdb re-called the 5' RACE reads, giving one row per CDR3 protein. Of under 200,000 distinct CDR3 sequences in the sample, about 9.9% were seen once. Input material: PBMCs or a T cell subset sorted from them (not recorded which). These receptors were taken from a man between 18 and 35 years old who had mild COVID-19 (a few samples of this study predate the infection). Cell type and time point are not known. Each CDR3 is given with its conserved first and last residue. A D gene is named only where the DNA matches it firmly. Rows may omit the clone size; those that give it use once, few, many or a size class.

j_call | clone_size | d_call | v_call | cdr3_aa | cdr3_nt
TRBJ2-5 | medium-sized | TRBD1 | TRBV5-6 | CASSTPGTGETQYF | TGTGCCAGCAGCACACCCGGGACAGGCGAGACCCAGTACTTC
TRBJ1-1 | many | TRBD1 | TRBV28 | CASSLAPTYRGTEAFF | TGTGCCAGCAGTTTAGCTCCAACCTACAGGGGCACTGAAGCTTTCTTT
TRBJ2-7 | few | . | TRBV4-1 | CASSQEPYGQEQYF | TGCGCCAGCAGCCAAGAGCCCTACGGACAGGAGCAGTACTTC
TRBJ1-2 | many | . | TRBV18 | CASSPEAGAAQNGNYGYTF | TGTGCCAGCTCACCAGAAGCAGGGGCCGCTCAAAACGGCAACTATGGCTACACCTTC
TRBJ1-2 | few | TRBD1 | TRBV29-1 | CSVQPPGTGVYGYTF | TGCAGCGTCCAACCCCCCGGGACAGGGGTCTATGGCTACACCTTC
TRBJ1-1 | . | . | TRBV7-9 | CASILHGADEAFF | TGTGCCAGCATCCTACATGGGGCGGATGAAGCTTTCTTT
TRBJ2-3 | many | TRBD2 | TRBV7-3 | CASSLRGADTQYF | TGTGCCAGCAGTTTACGGGGGGCAGATACGCAGTATTTT
TRBJ2-5 | . | TRBD1 | TRBV7-2 | CASSTRTGGIGGVETQYF | TGTGCCAGCAGCACCCGGACAGGGGGAATCGGAGGGGTAGAGACCCAGTACTTC
TRBJ1-1 | few | TRBD1 | TRBV5-1 | CASSPGGANTEAFF | TGCGCCAGCAGCCCAGGGGGCGCGAACACTGAAGCTTTCTTT
TRBJ2-2 | many | . | TRBV6-2/TRBV6-3 | CASSRVNTGELFF | TGTGCCAGCAGTAGGGTGAACACCGGGGAGCTGTTTTTT
TRBJ2-7 | . | . | TRBV6-2/TRBV6-3 | CASRASGYEQYF | TGTGCCAGCAGGGCTTCAGGCTACGAGCAGTACTTC
TRBJ1-1 | few | . | TRBV2 | CASSAQGMNTEAFF | TGTGCCAGCAGTGCGCAGGGGATGAACACTGAAGCTTTCTTT
TRBJ1-6 | . | . | TRBV12-3/TRBV12-4 | CATTLGGSMNSPLHF | TGTGCCACCACCTTGGGGGGTAGTATGAATTCACCCCTCCACTTT
TRBJ2-3 | . | TRBD2 | TRBV4-2 | CASSGGRFTDTQYF | TGTGCCAGTTCGGGCGGGAGATTCACAGATACGCAGTATTTT
TRBJ2-3 | few | . | TRBV5-1 | CASSLGGETDTQYF | TGCGCCAGCAGCTTGGGCGGGGAGACAGATACGCAGTATTTT
TRBJ2-2 | many | . | TRBV7-9 | CASSALSWATGELFF | TGTGCCAGCAGCGCTCTCTCCTGGGCCACCGGGGAGCTGTTTTTT
TRBJ1-1 | many | . | TRBV20-1 | CSARDIGGEKAFF | TGCAGTGCTAGAGATATTGGGGGCGAGAAAGCTTTCTTT
TRBJ2-3 | many | . | TRBV7-2 | CASSVTLDTQYF | TGTGCCAGCAGCGTAACCTTAGATACGCAGTATTTT
TRBJ2-2 | . | . | TRBV5-1 | CASSWNTGELFF | TGCGCCAGCAGCTGGAACACCGGGGAGCTGTTTTTT
TRBJ1-3 | once | . | TRBV12-5 | CASGLGSGNTIYF | TGTGCTAGTGGTTTAGGTTCTGGAAACACCATATATTTT
TRBJ1-6 | . | . | TRBV20-1 | CSAANYRGGNSPLHF | TGCAGTGCTGCAAATTATCGTGGGGGTAATTCACCCCTCCACTTT
TRBJ2-5 | many | TRBD2 | TRBV6-5 | CASSSGGRETQYF | TGTGCCAGCAGCTCGGGGGGGCGGGAGACCCAGTACTTC
TRBJ2-3 | many | TRBD2 | TRBV5-1 | CASSLKAGGQVDTQYF | TGCGCCAGCAGCTTGAAAGCGGGGGGCCAGGTGGATACGCAGTATTTT
TRBJ2-3 | few | . | TRBV7-2 | CASSAGYTDTQYF | TGTGCCAGCAGCGCGGGCTACACAGATACGCAGTATTTT
TRBJ2-4 | few | TRBD1 | TRBV19 | CASRASGQVERNIQYF | TGTGCCAGTAGAGCTTCGGGACAGGTGGAAAGAAACATTCAGTACTTC
TRBJ2-1 | many | . | TRBV12-3/TRBV12-4 | CASTVDYFGYNEQFF | TGTGCCAGCACCGTCGACTATTTTGGCTACAATGAGCAGTTCTTC
TRBJ1-6 | few | . | TRBV6-5 | CASSAQRGGSPLHF | TGTGCCAGCAGTGCCCAGCGGGGGGGTTCACCCCTCCACTTT
TRBJ2-3 | few | TRBD2 | TRBV6-6 | CASTGTSGGGVDTQYF | TGTGCCAGCACCGGGACTAGCGGGGGAGGGGTGGATACGCAGTATTTT
TRBJ2-2 | . | . | TRBV4-3 | CASSLRRFTGELFF | TGCGCCAGCAGCCTGCGGCGGTTCACCGGGGAGCTGTTTTTT
TRBJ2-3 | few | . | TRBV9 | CASSVQLGTDTQYF | TGTGCCAGCAGCGTACAGTTGGGCACAGATACGCAGTATTTT
TRBJ2-1 | many | TRBD2 | TRBV4-1 | CASSRGTSGGDEQFF | TGCGCCAGCAGCCGGGGGACTAGCGGAGGGGATGAGCAGTTCTTC
TRBJ2-7 | many | . | TRBV5-1 | CASSFGYPEAYEQYF | TGCGCCAGCAGCTTTGGGTATCCTGAAGCCTACGAGCAGTACTTC
TRBJ1-5 | few | . | TRBV10-3 | CAISGLRAGQPQHF | TGTGCCATCAGTGGACTCAGGGCGGGCCAGCCCCAGCATTTT
TRBJ2-3 | few | . | TRBV6-2/TRBV6-3 | CASRRPVDTQYF | TGTGCCAGCAGGCGCCCGGTAGATACGCAGTATTTT
TRBJ1-5 | few | . | TRBV9 | CASSPTGTPQPQHF | TGTGCCAGCAGCCCGACCGGGACACCGCAGCCCCAGCATTTT
TRBJ1-1 | . | . | TRBV12-3/TRBV12-4 | CASTLLAGRFMGLGGLNTEAFF | TGTGCCAGCACCCTCCTGGCAGGGCGGTTTATGGGGTTGGGGGGACTGAACACTGAAGCTTTCTTT
TRBJ1-6 | few | TRBD1 | TRBV4-3 | CASSQGGQGLRPLHF | TGCGCCAGCAGCCAAGGGGGACAGGGGCTTCGGCCCCTCCACTTT
TRBJ1-1 | many | . | TRBV9 | CASSVGDRLNTEAFF | TGTGCCAGCAGCGTGGGAGACAGACTGAACACTGAAGCTTTCTTT
TRBJ1-2 | . | TRBD1 | TRBV6-5 | CASSFETGGVYGYTF | TGTGCCAGCAGTTTTGAGACAGGGGGCGTATATGGCTACACCTTC
TRBJ2-5 | few | TRBD2 | TRBV20-1 | CSAVAGQETQYF | TGCAGTGCGGTAGCGGGTCAAGAGACCCAGTACTTC
TRBJ2-3 | . | . | TRBV20-1 | CSANPSGTDTQYF | TGCAGTGCTAATCCTAGCGGCACAGATACGCAGTATTTT
TRBJ2-1 | many | TRBD2 | TRBV20-1 | CSAPPLAGFTNEQFF | TGCAGTGCCCCCCCACTAGCGGGATTCACCAATGAGCAGTTCTTC
TRBJ2-1 | few | . | TRBV7-8 | CASSLRRQVQGNEQFF | TGTGCCAGCAGCTTAAGGAGGCAGGTTCAGGGGAATGAGCAGTTCTTC
TRBJ2-2 | few | . | TRBV12-3/TRBV12-4 | CASSLGKWQGELFF | TGTGCCAGCAGTTTAGGGAAGTGGCAGGGAGAGCTGTTTTTT
TRBJ1-5 | few | . | TRBV6-5 | CASSLFGGASNQPQHF | TGTGCCAGCAGTCTTTTCGGGGGAGCTAGCAATCAGCCCCAGCATTTT
TRBJ2-3 | few | . | TRBV11-1 | CASIPRGRTDTQYF | TGTGCCAGCATCCCCAGGGGACGGACAGATACGCAGTATTTT
TRBJ2-1 | . | . | TRBV7-3 | CASSPGRGRTNEQFF | TGTGCCAGCAGCCCGGGGCGCGGCCGAACCAATGAGCAGTTCTTC
TRBJ2-3 | . | . | TRBV11-2 | CASSLQEITDTQYF | TGTGCCAGCAGCCTACAGGAAATCACAGATACGCAGTATTTT